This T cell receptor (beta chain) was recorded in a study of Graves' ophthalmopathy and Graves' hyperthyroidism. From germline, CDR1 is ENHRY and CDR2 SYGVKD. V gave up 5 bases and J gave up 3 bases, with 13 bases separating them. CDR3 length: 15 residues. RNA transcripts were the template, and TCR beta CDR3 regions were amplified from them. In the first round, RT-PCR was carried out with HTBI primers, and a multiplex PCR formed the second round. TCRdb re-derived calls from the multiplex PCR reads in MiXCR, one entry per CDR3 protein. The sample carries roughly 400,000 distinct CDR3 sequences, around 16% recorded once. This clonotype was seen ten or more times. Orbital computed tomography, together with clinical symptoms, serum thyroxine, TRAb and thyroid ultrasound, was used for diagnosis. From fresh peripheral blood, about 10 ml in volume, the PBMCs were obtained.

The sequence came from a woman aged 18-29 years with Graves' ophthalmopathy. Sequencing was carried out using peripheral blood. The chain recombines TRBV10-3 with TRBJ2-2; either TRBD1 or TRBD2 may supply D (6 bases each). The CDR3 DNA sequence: TGTGCCATCAGTAGGGGGGAGAGGGACACCGGGGAGCTGTTTTTT. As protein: CAISRGERDTGELFF.